This TCR beta chain was captured by sequencing in a study of blood T cell repertoires in COVID-19. TCRdb keeps only in-frame clones here, not all; method: immunoSEQ multiplex PCR. The data show 150,000 to 200,000 clones, about 87% seen once. Trimming shortened V by 2 bases and J by 7 bases, and 9 bases separated the two germline ends. The germline gives CDR1 MDHEN, CDR2 SYDVKM. The CDR3 is 13 amino acids. Source material: peripheral blood. The chain has TRBV28 and TRBJ2-1; tentative D call: TRBD2 (6 bases). This TCR derives from a woman aged 25-40 years with acute or convalescent COVID-19. The CDR3 DNA is TGTGCCAGCAGTTTACCCCGGGGGAATGAGCAGTTCTTC. Translation: CASSLPRGNEQFF.